This T cell receptor (beta chain) was documented in a study of blood T cell repertoires in COVID-19. CDR1 and CDR2 (germline): MGHRA, YSYEKL. The ends lost 0 bases at V and 6 bases at J; junction bases unmatched: 6. This CDR3 is built from 16 residues. TCRdb keeps only in-frame clones here, not all; method: immunoSEQ multiplex PCR. Among approximately 170,000 clones, approximately 83% were seen once, and the ten largest hold roughly 13%. The origin of this receptor is a man aged 65 to 85 who had recovered from COVID-19. The chain has TRBV4-1 and TRBJ1-4; 8 bases agree with TRBD1. The source material was peripheral blood. The CDR3 spells CASSQEGQGVYEKLFF. DNA for the CDR3: TGCGCCAGCAGCCAAGAAGGACAGGGCGTTTATGAAAAACTGTTTTTT.